This TCR beta chain was identified during a study of blood T cell repertoires in COVID-19. Overall study context: Acute-phase and convalescent COVID-19 samples originated in the United States, Italy and Spain. The analysed material was cDNA or gDNA that came from T cells, B-cell-depleted T cells, or PBMCs.

Repertoires were generated with immunoSEQ multiplex PCR, while TCRdb's copy carries only in-frame clones and drops some. The table includes around 56,000 clones, less than 85% detected once. In germline, CDR1 is MNHEY, CDR2 SVGAGI. Trimming shortened V by 6 bases and J by 0 bases, and 11 bases separated the two germline ends. CDR3 length: 14 residues. This sequence was found in a woman in her 70s with acute or convalescent COVID-19. The chain has TRBV6-5 and TRBJ1-1; a possible D gene is TRBD1 (6 bases). Material: peripheral blood. CDR3 amino acids: CASSPQGMNTEAFF. The CDR3 coding sequence is TGTGCCAGCAGCCCACAGGGAATGAACACTGAAGCTTTCTTT.